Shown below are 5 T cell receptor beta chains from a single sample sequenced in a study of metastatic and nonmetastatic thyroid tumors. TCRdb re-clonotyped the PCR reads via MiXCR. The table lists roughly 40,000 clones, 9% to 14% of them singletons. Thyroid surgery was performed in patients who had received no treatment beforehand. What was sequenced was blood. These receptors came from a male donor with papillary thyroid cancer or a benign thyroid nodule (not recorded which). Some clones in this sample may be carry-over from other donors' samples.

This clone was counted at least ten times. CDR3: CASSLIVEGQFF. The CDR3 nucleotides read TGTGCCAGCAGCTTAATAGTCGAGGGCCAGTTCTTC. The chain joins TRBV7-9 to TRBJ2-1; possible D gene TRBD2, 5 bases. The CDR3 has 12 residues. Trimming removed 2 bases at V and 13 bases at J, with 12 bases between. Germline loops: CDR1 SEHNR, CDR2 FQNEAQ (reference sequence).

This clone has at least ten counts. CDR3 bases: TGTGCCAGCAGGGGGCCGGGACAGCGGTCCTACAATGAGCAGTTCTTC. This sequence encodes CASRGPGQRSYNEQFF. The rearrangement links TRBV6-1 to TRBJ2-1; 7 bases align to TRBD1. This CDR3 comprises 16 residues. Trimming took 6 bases from V and 1 from J; bases not matched to a gene: 9. The germline V gene has CDR1 MNHNS and CDR2 SASEGT.

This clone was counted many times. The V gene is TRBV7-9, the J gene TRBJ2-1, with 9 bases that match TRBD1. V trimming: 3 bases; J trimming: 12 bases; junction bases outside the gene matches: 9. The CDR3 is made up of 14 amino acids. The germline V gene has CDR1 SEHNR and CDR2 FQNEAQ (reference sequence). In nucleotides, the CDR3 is TGTGCCAGCAGCTTGACAGGGGGGAGCATCACGCAGTTCTTC. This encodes CASSLTGGSITQFF.

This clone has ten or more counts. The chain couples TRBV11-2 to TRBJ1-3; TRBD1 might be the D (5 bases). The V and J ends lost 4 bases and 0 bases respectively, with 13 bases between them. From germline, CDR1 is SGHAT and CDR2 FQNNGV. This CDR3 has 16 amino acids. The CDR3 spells CASSSPGLFSGNTIYF. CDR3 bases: TGTGCCAGCAGCTCGCCGGGACTCTTCTCTGGAAACACCATATATTTT.

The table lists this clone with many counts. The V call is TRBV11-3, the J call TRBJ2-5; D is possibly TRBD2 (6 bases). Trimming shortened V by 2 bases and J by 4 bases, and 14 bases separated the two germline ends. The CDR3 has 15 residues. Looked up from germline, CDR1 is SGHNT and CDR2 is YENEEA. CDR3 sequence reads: CASSLPSGERETQYF. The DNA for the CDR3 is TGTGCCAGCAGCTTACCATCGGGGGAGCGAGAGACCCAGTACTTC.